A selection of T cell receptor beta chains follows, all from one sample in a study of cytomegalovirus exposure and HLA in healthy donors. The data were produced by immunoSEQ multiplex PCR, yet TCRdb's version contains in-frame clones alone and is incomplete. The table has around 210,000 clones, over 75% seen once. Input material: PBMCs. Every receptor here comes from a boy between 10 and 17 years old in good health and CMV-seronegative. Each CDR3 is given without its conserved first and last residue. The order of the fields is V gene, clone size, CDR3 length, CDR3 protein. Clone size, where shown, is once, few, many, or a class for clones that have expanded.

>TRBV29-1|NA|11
SVRQGSSYEQY
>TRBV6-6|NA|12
ASRADYSNQPQH
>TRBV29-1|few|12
SVPGTGFRNIQY
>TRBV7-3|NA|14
ASSLFSGGAGETQY
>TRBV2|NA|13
GQRVGDRSAYEQY
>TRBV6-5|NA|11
ASSYWRGPAQY
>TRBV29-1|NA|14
SEEQKRRASNQPQH
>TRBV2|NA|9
ASSGTSELF
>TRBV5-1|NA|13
ASSSTSGRGTEQF
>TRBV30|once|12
AWSRRQGGYGYT
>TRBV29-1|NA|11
SGTEGGGQPQH
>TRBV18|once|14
ASSPALGGGNNEQF
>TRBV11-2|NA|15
ASSLGPGLTPTGEQY
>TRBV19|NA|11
ASRTGGFYGYT
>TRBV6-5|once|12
ASSYGGATYTQY
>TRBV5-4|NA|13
ASSVPGQAYNEQF
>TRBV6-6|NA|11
ASSYLEGYEQY
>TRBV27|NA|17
ASNFIGGGARGRRYEQY
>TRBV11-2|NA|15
ASSLTLQARSNYGYT
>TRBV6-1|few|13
ASPGLAGGYGELF
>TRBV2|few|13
ASSERQASSYEQY
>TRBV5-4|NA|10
ASSSGFYGYT
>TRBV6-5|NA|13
ASSTMAASSYEQY
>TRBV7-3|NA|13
ASSPRGGGNQPQH
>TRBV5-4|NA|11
ASSASGNYGYT
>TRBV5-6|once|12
ASRRTPPNTEAF
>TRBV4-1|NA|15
ASSQGAQGGIGQPQH
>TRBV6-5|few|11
ASSGQGLNEQF
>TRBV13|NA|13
ASSLFLAGNYEQY
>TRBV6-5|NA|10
ASSYLDGEQY
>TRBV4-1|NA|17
ASSQIVNRGKQVKNIQY
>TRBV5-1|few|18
ASSLEFETGWLWTNEKLF
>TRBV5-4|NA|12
ASSLGPGFYEQY
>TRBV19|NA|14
ASSIAAVPIGETQY
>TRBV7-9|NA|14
ASSFILAGGQETQY
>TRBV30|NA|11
AWASGTAETQY
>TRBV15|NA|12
ATSRHRERNGYT
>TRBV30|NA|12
AWRTPGKNYGYT
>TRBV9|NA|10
ASSVTGNEQY